This is a list of T cell receptor beta chains from one sample in a study of shared clonotypes between healthy human individuals. Only in-frame clones appear in the TCRdb table, and some are missing; sequencing was by immunoSEQ multiplex PCR. The table includes some 2,000,000 clones, roughly 94% detected once. Source material: naive CD4+ T cells sorted from blood. The source of these receptors is a man between 18 and 29 years old in good health. Each CDR3 is given with its conserved first and last residue. D genes are given only for firm matches. The listing skips clone size in some rows; elsewhere it reads once, few, many or a size class.

D,size,V,J,CDR3,DNA
NA,NA,TRBV6-1,TRBJ1-2,CASSEEGNYGYTF,TGTGCCAGCAGTGAAGAGGGTAACTATGGCTACACCTTC
TRBD2,NA,TRBV7-3,TRBJ2-7,CASSLWEGLEQYF,TGTGCCAGCAGCCTATGGGAGGGGCTCGAGCAGTACTTC
TRBD2,NA,TRBV7-9,TRBJ2-7,CASSLDGRVIYEQYF,TGTGCCAGCAGCTTAGACGGGAGGGTCATCTACGAGCAGTACTTC
NA,NA,TRBV7-2,TRBJ1-6,CASSLGARVGSPLHF,TGTGCCAGCAGCTTAGGGGCCAGGGTCGGTTCACCCCTCCACTTT
NA,few,TRBV4-1,TRBJ1-1,CASSPEKNTEAFF,TGCGCCAGCAGCCCCGAGAAGAACACTGAAGCTTTCTTT
TRBD1,NA,TRBV28,TRBJ1-2,CASSFGQGAYLYGYTF,TGTGCCAGCAGTTTCGGACAGGGGGCTTATCTCTATGGCTACACCTTC
NA,NA,TRBV10-2,TRBJ1-1,CASNPQALNTEAFF,TGCGCCAGCAACCCACAGGCGCTGAACACTGAAGCTTTCTTT
NA,NA,TRBV19,TRBJ2-5,CASSIGLAPLETQYF,TGTGCCAGTAGTATCGGTCTAGCTCCACTAGAGACCCAGTACTTC
TRBD1,NA,TRBV9,TRBJ1-5,CASSPSDRDQPQHF,TGTGCCAGCAGCCCCTCGGACAGGGATCAGCCCCAGCATTTT
NA,NA,TRBV9,TRBJ2-2,CASSVASRDTGELFF,TGTGCCAGCAGCGTAGCCAGTCGGGACACCGGGGAGCTGTTTTTT
NA,NA,TRBV10-1,TRBJ2-1,CASSESLGTNDNEQFF,TGCGCCAGCAGTGAATCCCTAGGGACAAACGACAATGAGCAGTTCTTC
NA,once,TRBV7-2,TRBJ1-5,CASSLGGPQHF,TGTGCCAGCAGCTTAGGAGGGCCCCAGCATTTT
NA,NA,TRBV6-5,TRBJ1-2,CASSYSSGAGGYTF,TGTGCCAGCAGTTACTCGTCGGGGGCCGGCGGCTACACCTTC
NA,NA,TRBV6-1,TRBJ2-5,CASAGTGKETQYF,TGTGCCAGCGCCGGGACTGGCAAAGAGACCCAGTACTTC
NA,NA,TRBV6-5,TRBJ2-7,CASRYPSGRLDF,TGTGCCAGCAGGTATCCGTCGGGGCGACTTGACTTC
TRBD1,NA,TRBV7-2,TRBJ1-1,CASSQDRGEAFF,TGTGCCAGCAGCCAAGACAGGGGTGAAGCTTTCTTT
NA,NA,TRBV28,TRBJ1-5,CASSFMNQPQHF,TGTGCCAGCAGTTTCATGAATCAGCCCCAGCATTTT